This T cell receptor beta chain stems from a study of regulatory T cells in long-lasting Graves disease. Notes on the study in general: Persistent disease preferred TRBV28, TRBJ1-2 and TRBJ2-5; new disease, TRBV20-1 and TRBJ2-1.

iRepertoire HTBI primers and Arm-PCR of CDR3 regions built TCR beta libraries. TCRdb reprocessed the multiplex PCR reads via MiXCR and lists one record per CDR3 protein. The table lists 510,000 or so distinct CDR3 sequences, around 13% of them singletons. Germline V gives CDR1 MDHEN, CDR2 SYDVKM. The CDR3 contains 16 residues. This clonotype was found many times. Antigen unknown. Time point reported: newly diagnosed GD, antithyroid drugs for less than 3 months. RNA from PBMCs was the source of the TCR library. These same data were also listed under a study on T cells in Graves' hyperthyroidism and ophthalmopathy. That report notes: Blood also showed most of the thyroid clonotypes that were expanded above 0.001.

The sequence was collected from a woman between 25 and 40 years old with Graves disease. The gene calls are TRBV28 and TRBJ2-3; 10 nucleotides match TRBD2. The J call is doubtful: the DNA matches TRBJ2-5 better. This sample comprised peripheral blood mononuclear cells (PBMCs), obtained at new diagnosis, from a patient treated with antithyroid drugs. Here the CDR3 reads CASSDLALAGVETQYF. The CDR3 DNA sequence: TGTGCCAGCAGTGACCTCGCTCTAGCGGGAGTAGAGACCCAGTACTTC.